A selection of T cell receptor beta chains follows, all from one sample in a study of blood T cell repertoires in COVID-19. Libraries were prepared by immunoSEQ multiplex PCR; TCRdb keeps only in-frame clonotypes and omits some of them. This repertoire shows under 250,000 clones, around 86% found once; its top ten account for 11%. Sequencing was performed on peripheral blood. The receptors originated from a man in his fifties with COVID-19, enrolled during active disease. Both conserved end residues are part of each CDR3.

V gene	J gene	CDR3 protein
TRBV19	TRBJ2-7	CASSPWGEATYEQYF
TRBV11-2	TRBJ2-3	CASSLDRAPGSRDTQYF
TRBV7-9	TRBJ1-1	CASSPGGRTSNTEAFF
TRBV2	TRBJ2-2	CASSGGHTGELFF
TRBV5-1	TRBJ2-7	CASSRVGQGSSYEQYF
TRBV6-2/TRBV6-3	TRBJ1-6	CASSYWGGPSPLHF
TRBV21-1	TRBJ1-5	CASRRGDRGNQPQHF
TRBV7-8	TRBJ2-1	CASSLVGLSGRKSSYNEQFF
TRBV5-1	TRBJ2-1	CASSLAGDSSYNEQFF
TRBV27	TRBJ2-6	CASSFSLRTANSGANVLTF
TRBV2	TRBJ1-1	CASHRDRANTEAFF
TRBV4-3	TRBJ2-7	CASSQVYGGGYEQYF
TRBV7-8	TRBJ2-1	CASSLVAGGNNEQFF
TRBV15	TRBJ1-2	CATSRVPPGGGDGYTF
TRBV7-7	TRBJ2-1	CASSPGNPSDEQFF
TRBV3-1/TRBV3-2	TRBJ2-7	CASSLLAGGTYEQYF
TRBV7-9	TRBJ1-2	CASSPLGREAYGYTF
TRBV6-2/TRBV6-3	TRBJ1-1	CASSSSLRDRQKNTEAFF
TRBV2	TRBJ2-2	CASTSNTGELFF
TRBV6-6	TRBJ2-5	CASSRDNRNRVSQYF
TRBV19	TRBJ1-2	CASSIGDRDYGYTF
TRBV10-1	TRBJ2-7	CASSGLAGAGYEQYF
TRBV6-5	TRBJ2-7	CASSYSGGVGIEQYF
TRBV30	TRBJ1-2	CAWSAPGTGGYVKGYTF
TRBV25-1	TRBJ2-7	CASSEPGGTGIREQYF
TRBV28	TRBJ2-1	CASSLLSSGAFNEQFF
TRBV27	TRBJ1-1	CASSSSGQAFF
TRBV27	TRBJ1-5	CASRPGTGENQPQHF
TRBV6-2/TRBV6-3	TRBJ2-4	CASSYPGESLNYAKNIQYF